The entry below describes one T cell receptor beta chain. The entry originates in a study of control samples from healthy donors and cancer patients. Assay: immunoSEQ multiplex PCR; the TCRdb copy retains only in-frame clones and omits some. The data contain under 150,000 clones, around 87% of them singletons. Germline V gene lookup returns CDR1 MNHNS and CDR2 SASEGT. CDR3 length: 16 residues. V gave up 0 bases and J gave up 0 bases, with 9 bases separating them. Material for sequencing was blood. The sequence derives from a man aged 55 to 70 in good health. The chain combines TRBV6-1 with TRBJ1-5, with D hard to call. The CDR3 region is CASSEAGHYSNQPQHF. CDR3 DNA: TGTGCCAGCAGTGAAGCGGGCCATTATAGCAATCAGCCCCAGCATTTT.